This TCR beta chain came from a study of T-cell reconstitution after alpha-beta-depleted transplantation in children. General study results and limits: Some patients owed their high day-60 TCRbeta diversity to surviving recipient T cells and thymic progenitors. Alpha-beta T cells present about two months after transplant were reported to originate from several hundred expanded graft clones. Diversity and T-cell counts at one year after transplant derived mostly from new T cells.

Unique molecular identifiers were built into the TCRbeta library. TCRdb independently ran MiXCR on the PCR reads; one entry per CDR3 protein. The sample has about 440,000 distinct CDR3 sequences, over 40% seen once. Notes on this clonotype: Its antigen is as yet unknown.

This specimen consisted of PBMCs, obtained before TCRalphabeta/CD19-depleted stem cell transplant. The sequence came from a girl aged 2-10 years with aplastic anemia, due to receive a stem cell transplant.

This CDR3 is CSARQQGREPQHF. CDR3 nucleotides: TGCAGTGCTAGACAACAGGGGAGGGAGCCCCAGCATTTT. V gene TRBV20-1 combines with J gene TRBJ1-5, with TRBD1 matching 7 bases. Trimming took 2 bases from V and 8 from J; bases not matched to a gene: 6. From germline, CDR1 is DFQATT and CDR2 SNEGSKA (reference sequence). There are 13 residues in the CDR3.